Given below is one T cell receptor beta chain in context. Method: immunoSEQ multiplex PCR; TCRdb's copy keeps in-frame clones and lacks some. Of fewer than 150,000 clones in the sample, roughly 87% are singletons; the top ten hold 7.7%. This record belongs to a study of blood T cell repertoires in COVID-19. CDR3 length equals 15 residues. Unmatched junction bases numbered 5, after V lost 0 bases and J lost 9 bases. CDR1 is MNHEY, CDR2 SVGEGT, per germline. V gene TRBV6-2 or TRBV6-3 combines with J gene TRBJ2-1, with 10 bases fitting TRBD2. Input material: peripheral blood. This receptor was identified in a human donor in a cohort sampled during active COVID-19. CDR3 amino acids: CASSYSLAGVGEQFF. The CDR3, as DNA: TGTGCCAGCAGTTACTCGCTAGCGGGAGTCGGTGAGCAGTTCTTC.